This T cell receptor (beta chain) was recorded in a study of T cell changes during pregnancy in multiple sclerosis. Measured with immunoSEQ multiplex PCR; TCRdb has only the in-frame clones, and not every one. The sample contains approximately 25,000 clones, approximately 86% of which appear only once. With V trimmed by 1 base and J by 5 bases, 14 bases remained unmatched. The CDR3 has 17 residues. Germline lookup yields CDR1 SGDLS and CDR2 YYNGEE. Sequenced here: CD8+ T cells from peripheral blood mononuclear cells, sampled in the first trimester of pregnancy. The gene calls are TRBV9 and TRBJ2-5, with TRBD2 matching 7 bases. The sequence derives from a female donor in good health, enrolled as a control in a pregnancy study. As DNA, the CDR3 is TGTGCCAGCAGCGTAACCCGAAGCGGGGAGGATGGGGAGACCCAGTACTTC. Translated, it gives CASSVTRSGEDGETQYF. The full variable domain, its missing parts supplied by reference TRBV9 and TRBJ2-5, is DSGVTQTPKHLITATGQRVTLRCSPRSGDLSVYWYQQSLDQGLQFLIQYYNGEERAKGNILERFSAQQFPDLHSELNLSSLELGDSALYFCASSVTRSGEDGETQYFGPGTRLLVL.